What follows are 17 T cell receptor beta chains derived from one specimen sequenced in a study of blood T cell repertoires in COVID-19. TCRdb keeps only in-frame clones here, not all; method: immunoSEQ multiplex PCR. In the table there are about 56,000 clones, roughly 90% of which are singletons. The sequenced sample was peripheral blood. The receptors come from a human donor in a cohort sampled during active COVID-19.

This clone was observed once. The CDR3 sequence is CASSPTSGNTEAFF. CDR3 DNA sequence: TGTGCCAGCTCACCAACCTCGGGGAACACTGAAGCTTTCTTT. The chain has TRBV18 and TRBJ1-1, with no clear D. There are 14 residues in the CDR3. The V gene's germline CDR1 is KGHSH and CDR2 LQKENI. V was clipped by 2 bases and J by 1 base, with 8 bases between them.

This chain uses TRBV30 with TRBJ1-2; no clear D gene. The germline V gene encodes CDR1 GTSNPN and CDR2 SVGIG (reference sequence). The CDR3 totals 13 residues. With 0 bases removed from V and 8 bases from J, the gap between germline ends came to 13 bases. The CDR3 is CAWSVTGSTGYTF. CDR3 nucleotides: TGTGCCTGGAGTGTCACGGGAAGCACGGGCTACACCTTC.

This clone was seen just once. V is TRBV4-3 and J is TRBJ2-1; 10 bases map to TRBD1. Trimming cost V 4 bases and J 5 bases; bases outside gene matches: 2. Germline lookup yields CDR1 LGHNA and CDR2 YSLEER. The CDR3 runs 14 residues. CDR3 nucleotide sequence: TGCGCCAGCAGCCGGGACAGGGGAGACAATGAGCAGTTCTTC. Protein: CASSRDRGDNEQFF.

The J gene is TRBJ2-3, the V gene TRBV4-3, with 9 bases matching TRBD1. Germline-derived CDR1 and CDR2 are LGHNA and YSLEER. This CDR3 is 16 amino acids long. Unmatched junction bases numbered 6, after V lost 2 bases and J lost 3 bases. CDR3 loop: CASSQRGQGRTDTQYF. The CDR3 DNA follows: TGCGCCAGCAGCCAACGTGGACAGGGGAGGACAGATACGCAGTATTTT.

This clone was recorded only once. This sequence joins TRBV30 and TRBJ1-2; D gene uncertain. Germline V gives CDR1 GTSNPN, CDR2 SVGIG (reference sequence). CDR3 length: 12 residues. V gave up 3 bases and J gave up 8 bases, with 13 bases separating them. The CDR3 nucleotides read TGTGCCTGGAGCCCCGTAGTCGGGGGCTACACCTTC. The encoded protein is CAWSPVVGGYTF.

The chain uses TRBV5-1 and TRBJ2-7, with 8 bases that match TRBD1. After removal of 3 bases from V and 2 bases from J, the junction contained 7 bases not matched to a gene. Germline assignment: CDR1 SGHRS and CDR2 YFSETQ. The length of the CDR3 is 15 residues. The CDR3 loop reads CASSWTRDRTYEQYF. CDR3 in DNA: TGCGCCAGCAGCTGGACCCGGGACAGGACCTACGAGCAGTACTTC.

The rearrangement links TRBV5-6 to TRBJ2-7; 13 bases match TRBD2. Germline CDR1 reads SGHDT; CDR2 reads YYEEEE. The CDR3 is 17 amino acids. The trim removed 0 bases at V and 8 bases at J, leaving 11 bases unmatched. CDR3 bases: TGTGCCAGCAGCTTGGGTTGGACTAGCGGGGGAGTTGAACAGCAGTACTTC. Translating it yields CASSLGWTSGGVEQQYF.

V usage is TRBV10-3 and J usage is TRBJ1-1, with 9 bases matching TRBD1. The CDR3 is made up of 17 amino acids. V gave up 6 bases and J gave up 1 base; unmatched junction bases: 12. Germline loops: CDR1 ENHRY, CDR2 SYGVKD. CDR3 nucleotide sequence: TGTGCCATCAGGAAGGGACAGGGACTAGAGCGGAACACTGAAGCTTTCTTT. Its translation is CAIRKGQGLERNTEAFF.

The rearrangement joins TRBV5-1 to TRBJ2-2, with D uncertain. V shed 5 bases and J shed 1 base, with 6 bases lying between them. The germline CDR1 and CDR2 sequences are SGHRS and YFSETQ. The CDR3 is 13 residues long. The CDR3 nucleotides are TGCGCCAGCAGTTCAGGGAACACCGGGGAGCTGTTTTTT. It specifies CASSSGNTGELFF.

The gene calls are TRBV5-1 and TRBJ2-2, with TRBD2 matching 8 bases. Germline lookup yields CDR1 SGHRS and CDR2 YFSETQ. The CDR3 consists of 17 residues. J lost 4 bases, V lost 6 bases, and 14 bases had no gene match. The CDR3 here is CASTPSVSGTATGELFF. In DNA, the CDR3 is TGCGCCAGCACCCCAAGTGTTAGCGGGACGGCCACCGGGGAGCTGTTTTTT.

The CDR3 sequence: CASSQSTGSRQETQYF. In nucleotides, the CDR3 is TGTGCCAGCAGCCAATCAACAGGGTCACGGCAAGAGACCCAGTACTTC. The chain couples TRBV4-2 to TRBJ2-5; D might be TRBD1 (6 bases). The CDR3 length is 16 residues. The germline gives CDR1 LGHNA, CDR2 YNFKEQ. Trimming took 2 bases from V and 2 from J, leaving 15 bases between them.

The chain links TRBV4-3 to TRBJ1-4; 9 nucleotides match TRBD1. J gave up 8 bases and V 0 bases, and 7 bases lay outside the gene matches. CDR1 is LGHNA and CDR2 is YSLEER in the germline V gene. The CDR3 spans 16 residues. CDR3 protein: CASSQEAGTGLEKLFF. The DNA of the CDR3 is TGCGCCAGCAGCCAAGAGGCAGGGACAGGGCTCGAAAAACTGTTTTTT.

This clone is a singleton in its sample. Other DNA sequences in the same sample also yield this CDR3. The chain employs TRBV7-2 and TRBJ2-3; 8 nucleotides match TRBD1. The CDR3 covers 15 residues. Germline V gene sequence: CDR1 SGHTA, CDR2 FQGNSA. The J segment lost 1 base and the V segment lost 5 bases, leaving 5 bases of the junction unmatched. The CDR3, as DNA: TGTGCCAGCAGCGTGAGGACAGGGCGCACAGATACGCAGTATTTT. Its translation: CASSVRTGRTDTQYF.

This chain uses TRBV3-1 (or the pseudogene TRBV3-2) with TRBJ1-2; the D gene is possibly TRBD1 (5 bases). Germline loops: CDR1 LGHDT, CDR2 YNNKEL (reference sequence). The CDR3 loop spans 13 amino acids. Trimming shortened V by 3 bases and J by 5 bases, and 10 bases separated the two germline ends. CDR3 amino acids: CASSHVRVYGYTF. The CDR3, as DNA: TGTGCCAGCAGCCATGTCAGGGTGTATGGCTACACCTTC.

In DNA, the CDR3 is TGTGCCAGCAGCTACCGGGACAGGGGGTTAGCAGAGACCCAGTACTTC. Its translation: CASSYRDRGLAETQYF. V usage is TRBV3-1 (or the pseudogene TRBV3-2) and J usage is TRBJ2-5, with 11 bases that match TRBD1. The CDR3 is 16 amino acids. CDR1 is LGHDT, CDR2 YNNKEL, per germline (reference sequence). V dropped 5 bases and J dropped 4; count of bases not matched to a gene: 9.

The chain uses TRBV5-1 and TRBJ2-3; 12 positions match TRBD2. The CDR3 sequence is 15 residues long. The germline V gene has CDR1 SGHRS and CDR2 YFSETQ. V lost 2 bases to trimming and J lost 4 bases; unmatched junction nucleotides: 2. CDR3 sequence: CASSFRTSGADTQYF. CDR3 in DNA: TGCGCCAGCAGCTTCCGGACTAGCGGGGCAGATACGCAGTATTTT.

There are a few counts of this clone. The chain is built from TRBV19 and TRBJ1-2; D is ambiguous. This CDR3 is built from 14 residues. V lost 3 bases and J lost 1, with 9 bases in between. CDR1 LNHDA and CDR2 SQIVND come from the germline V gene (reference sequence). The chain's CDR3 is CASSISSLNYGYTF. CDR3 DNA: TGTGCCAGTAGTATTTCGTCCCTTAACTATGGCTACACCTTC.